The entry below describes one T cell receptor (beta chain). Sequencing was performed with immunoSEQ multiplex PCR; in TCRdb, only in-frame clones are kept and a portion is missing. The data hold 300,000 to 400,000 clones, with 85% to 90% observed a single time. These data are taken from a study of Ad26.COV2.S vaccination and SARS-CoV-2 variants. The CDR3 totals 16 residues. With 2 bases removed from V and 1 base from J, the gap between germline ends came to 15 bases. Germline CDR1 and CDR2: SGHNT and YYREEE (reference sequence). Treatment given: over 15 received Ad26.COV2.S at low or high dose, single or two shots; five or six received placebo; per-sample allocation not given. Samples were taken on day 63 after the first vaccine or placebo injection.

The source material was peripheral blood, sampled in a trial of Ad26.COV2.S vaccine versus placebo. This chain connects TRBV5-4 to TRBJ2-5; TRBD1 or TRBD2 may be the D gene (6 bases each). This TCR was sampled from a person between 18 and 65 years old who received the Ad26.COV2.S COVID-19 vaccine or a placebo. CDR3 region: CASSFGGGVFQETQYF. For the CDR3, the DNA is TGTGCCAGCAGCTTTGGAGGGGGAGTCTTCCAAGAGACCCAGTACTTC. Full variable domain (missing parts from reference TRBV5-4 and TRBJ2-5): ETGVTQSPTHLIKTRGQQVTLRCSSQSGHNTVSWYQQALGQGPQFIFQYYREEENGRGNFPPRFSGLQFPNYSSELNVNALELDDSALYLCASSFGGGVFQETQYFGPGTRLLVL.